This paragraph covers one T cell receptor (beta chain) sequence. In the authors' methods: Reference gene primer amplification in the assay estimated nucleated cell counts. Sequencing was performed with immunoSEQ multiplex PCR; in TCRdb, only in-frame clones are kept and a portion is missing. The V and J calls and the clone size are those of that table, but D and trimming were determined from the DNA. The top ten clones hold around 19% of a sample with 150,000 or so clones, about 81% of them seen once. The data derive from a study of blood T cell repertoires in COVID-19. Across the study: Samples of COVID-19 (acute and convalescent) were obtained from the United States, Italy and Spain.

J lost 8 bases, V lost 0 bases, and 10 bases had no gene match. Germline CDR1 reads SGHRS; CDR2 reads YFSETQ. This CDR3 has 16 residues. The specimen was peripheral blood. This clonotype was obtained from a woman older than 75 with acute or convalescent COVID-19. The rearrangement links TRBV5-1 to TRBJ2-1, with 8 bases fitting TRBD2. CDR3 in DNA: TGCGCCAGCAGCTTGGCCGTCGGCGGGAGGTTAGATGAGCAGTTCTTC. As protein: CASSLAVGGRLDEQFF.